The 26 T cell receptor beta chains below come from one sample, sequenced in a study of shared clonotypes between healthy human individuals. Method: immunoSEQ multiplex PCR; TCRdb's copy keeps in-frame clones and lacks some. The table shows millions of clones, with approximately 94% occurring only once. CD45RO negativity and positive selection for CCR7 defined naive CD8 cells, a population that excluded terminally differentiated effector memory CD45RA+ cells. Sequenced sample: naive CD8+ T cells sorted from blood. The receptor set was obtained from a man between 18 and 29 years old in good health.

The chain combines TRBV9 with TRBJ2-3, with D possibly called TRBD1 or TRBD2 (5 bases each). CDR1 and CDR2 (germline): SGDLS, YYNGEE. The germline V and J ends were trimmed by 3 bases and 6 bases, with 17 bases remaining between them. CDR3 length: 15 amino acids. CDR3: CASSETGTLGDTQYF. For the CDR3, the DNA is TGTGCCAGCAGCGAGACCGGGACCCTCGGTGATACGCAGTATTTT.

The rearrangement joins TRBV6-5 to TRBJ2-7; D is ambiguous. The CDR3 runs 15 residues. The germline CDR1 and CDR2 sequences are MNHEY and SVGAGI. V lost 11 bases and J lost 0, with 20 bases in between. The CDR3 reads CAQPCEKGDSYEQYF. The CDR3 DNA reads TGTGCCCAGCCGTGTGAAAAGGGCGACTCCTACGAGCAGTACTTC.

Remarks on this clone: A much larger clone differs from this one at a single base, so this may be a read error. The V gene is TRBV5-5, the J gene TRBJ2-7; no firm D call. Trimming left V 4 bases short and J 0 bases short, with 2 bases between. In germline, CDR1 is SGHKS, CDR2 YYEKEE (reference sequence). The CDR3 is made up of 11 amino acids. The CDR3 region has the DNA TGTGCCAGCAGCACCTCCTACGAGCAGTACTTC. Protein product: CASSTSYEQYF. The entire variable domain, with the rest obtained from reference TRBV5-5 and TRBJ2-7, is as follows: DAGVTQSPTHLIKTRGQQVTLRCSPISGHKSVSWYQQVLGQGPQFIFQYYEKEERGRGNFPDRFSARQFPNYSSELNVNALLLGDSALYLCASSTSYEQYFGPGTRLTVT.

The chain employs TRBV19 and TRBJ1-5; D perhaps matches TRBD1 (6 bases). CDR3 length: 14 residues. Germline-derived CDR1 and CDR2 are LNHDA and SQIVND (reference sequence). With 7 bases removed from V and 6 bases from J, the gap between germline ends came to 16 bases. CDR3 coding DNA: TGTGCCAGTACCGTTACAGGGTTGGGTCAGCCCCAGCATTTT. Amino acids: CASTVTGLGQPQHF.

Comment on this clone: In the same sample, other DNA sequences code for this CDR3. V gene TRBV15 combines with J gene TRBJ2-7; D is perhaps TRBD1 (6 bases). The CDR3 runs to 14 residues. From germline, CDR1 is LNHNV and CDR2 YYDKDF (reference sequence). Trimming took 0 bases from V and 4 from J, leaving 10 bases between them. The CDR3 sequence: CATSRDRTAYEQYF. CDR3 nucleotides: TGTGCCACCAGCAGAGATCGGACAGCATACGAGCAGTACTTC.

J is TRBJ2-7 and V is TRBV15, with TRBD1 identical over 7 bases. The germline CDR1 and CDR2 sequences are LNHNV and YYDKDF (reference sequence). After removal of 1 base from V and 3 bases from J, the junction contained 3 bases not matched to a gene. This CDR3 spans 14 amino acids. CDR3 sequence (DNA): TGTGCCACCAGCAGAGTTGGACAGGACTACGAGCAGTACTTC. It specifies CATSRVGQDYEQYF.

This clone was recorded only once. This rearrangement joins TRBV2 to TRBJ2-1; unclear D gene. The CDR3 has 15 amino acids. Germline assignment: CDR1 SNHLY and CDR2 FYNNEI. Between the trimmed V and J ends, which lost 3 bases and 0 bases, there was a span of 9 bases. CDR3 protein: CASSDTTTSYNEQFF. Written as DNA, the CDR3 is TGTGCCAGCAGTGATACTACGACCTCCTACAATGAGCAGTTCTTC. Complete variable domain (other parts from reference TRBV2 and TRBJ2-1): EPEVTQTPSHQVTQMGQEVILRCVPISNHLYFYWYRQILGQKVEFLVSFYNNEISEKSEIFDDQFSVERPDGSNFTLKIRSTKLEDSAMYFCASSDTTTSYNEQFFGPGTRLTVL.

This clone was seen a single time. The genes are TRBV29-1 and TRBJ2-2, with TRBD1 matching over 7 bases. The CDR3 has 15 residues. Germline trimming cut 2 bases from V and 0 bases from J; bases unmatched to any gene: 3. The germline V gene has CDR1 SQVTM and CDR2 ANQGSEA. This CDR3 is CSVERQGANTGELFF. The CDR3 DNA is TGCAGCGTTGAAAGGCAGGGGGCGAACACCGGGGAGCTGTTTTTT.

This chain uses TRBV2 with TRBJ2-5; 11 bases agree with TRBD2. V dropped 9 bases and J dropped 3; count of bases not matched to a gene: 3. The germline gives CDR1 SNHLY, CDR2 FYNNEI. This CDR3 is built from 13 residues. CDR3 sequence: CARMGLAEETQYF. CDR3 nucleotides: TGTGCCAGAATGGGACTAGCGGAAGAGACCCAGTACTTC.

The chain links TRBV7-9 to TRBJ2-7; 7 bases are a match to TRBD1. V gave up 2 bases and J gave up 3 bases; unmatched junction bases: 10. Germline V gives CDR1 SEHNR, CDR2 FQNEAQ (reference sequence). The CDR3 consists of 16 residues. CDR3: CASSLIIRDSFYEQYF. CDR3 in DNA: TGTGCCAGCAGCTTAATTATTCGGGACAGTTTCTACGAGCAGTACTTC.

With regard to this clone: The sample has other DNA sequences that encode this CDR3 too. The chain uses TRBV6-6 and TRBJ1-2; TRBD1 agrees at 8 bases. V lost 2 bases, J lost 5 bases, and 4 bases stayed unmatched. The CDR3 length is 14 residues. CDR1 and CDR2 from the germline V gene are MNHNY and SVGAGI (reference sequence). The CDR3 nucleotides are TGTGCCAGCAGTTACACACAGGGGGGGTATGGCTACACCTTC. This gives the protein CASSYTQGGYGYTF.

The chain couples TRBV4-1 to TRBJ2-7; 7 bases are a match to TRBD1. The CDR3 spans 16 residues. In germline, CDR1 is MGHRA, CDR2 YSYEKL. V dropped 1 base and J dropped 5; count of bases not matched to a gene: 11. The CDR3 bases are TGCGCCAGCAGCCAAGGTTATACAGGGGCTCAGGACGAGCAGTACTTC. It encodes CASSQGYTGAQDEQYF.

The CDR3 DNA is TGCGCCAGCAGCCAAGAGATTTTAGGGGATCAGCCCCAGCATTTT. Translation gives CASSQEILGDQPQHF. The chain uses TRBV4-1 and TRBJ1-5, with D possibly matching TRBD1 (5 bases). CDR1 and CDR2 (germline): MGHRA, YSYEKL. Trimming removed 0 bases from V and 5 bases from J, with 11 bases in between. The CDR3 is made up of 15 amino acids.

For this clone: Other DNA sequences in the sample encode the same CDR3. The chain couples TRBV5-1 to TRBJ2-2, with 7 bases that match TRBD1. This CDR3 has 15 amino acids. V shed 4 bases and J 2 bases; nucleotides not matched to a gene: 5. Germline V gives CDR1 SGHRS, CDR2 YFSETQ. The CDR3 is CASSPGQTNTGELFF. CDR3 sequence (DNA): TGCGCCAGCAGCCCGGGACAGACCAACACCGGGGAGCTGTTTTTT. Filled out from reference TRBV5-1 and TRBJ2-2, the complete variable domain reads KAGVTQTPRYLIKTRGQQVTLSCSPISGHRSVSWYQQTPGQGLQFLFEYFSETQRNKGNFPGRFSGRQFSNSRSEMNVSTLELGDSALYLCASSPGQTNTGELFFGEGSRLTVL.

This chain links TRBV6-5 with TRBJ2-5; 7 nucleotides align to TRBD2. Trimming took 4 bases from V and 5 from J; bases not matched to a gene: 13. Germline V gene data show CDR1 as MNHEY and CDR2 as SVGAGI. The CDR3 consists of 16 residues. The CDR3 nucleotides read TGTGCCAGCAGTTCCTACTTCGCGGGAGAGGGGGAGACCCAGTACTTC. Its protein is CASSSYFAGEGETQYF.

CDR3 region: CASTFPPFTPSYEQYF. CDR3 in DNA: TGTGCCAGCACCTTTCCTCCGTTTACCCCATCCTACGAGCAGTACTTC. This chain links TRBV5-8 with TRBJ2-7; D ambiguous. Germline values: CDR1 SGHTS, CDR2 YDEGEE. The CDR3 contains 16 residues. Trimming stripped 6 bases from V and 1 base from J, with 20 bases between.

The genes are TRBV7-9 and TRBJ2-3, with TRBD2 matching over 9 bases. CDR3 length: 15 residues. The V gene end was trimmed by 1 base and the J gene end by 4 bases; junction bases not matched to a gene: 3. Germline loops: CDR1 SEHNR, CDR2 FQNEAQ (reference sequence). For the CDR3, the DNA is TGTGCCAGCAGCTTAGGGGCTAGCGGGGCAGATACGCAGTATTTT. It translates to CASSLGASGADTQYF.

CDR3 in amino acids: CASSLRTETYEQYF. DNA for the CDR3: TGTGCCAGCAGTTTGAGGACAGAGACCTACGAGCAGTACTTC. The chain combines TRBV28 with TRBJ2-7; possibly TRBD1 for D (6 bases). Germline V lookup: CDR1 MDHEN, CDR2 SYDVKM. This CDR3 has 14 residues. Trimming shortened V by 3 bases and J by 2 bases, and 11 bases separated the two germline ends. The full variable domain, its missing parts supplied by reference TRBV28 and TRBJ2-7, is DVKVTQSSRYLVKRTGEKVFLECVQDMDHENMFWYRQDPGLGLRLIYFSYDVKMKEKGDIPEGYSVSREKKERFSLILESASTNQTSMYLCASSLRTETYEQYFGPGTRLTVT.

This chain links TRBV6-1 with TRBJ2-7; TRBD1 aligns across 7 bases. CDR1 is MNHNS, CDR2 SASEGT, per germline. The CDR3 is 15 amino acids. Trimming cost V 6 bases and J 2 bases; bases outside gene matches: 10. Written as DNA, the CDR3 is TGTGCCAGCAGAGCAAACGACAGGGACCCCTACGAGCAGTACTTC. Its translation is CASRANDRDPYEQYF.

This chain links TRBV7-9 with TRBJ2-5; tentatively, D is TRBD2 (6 bases). This CDR3 comprises 15 residues. In germline, CDR1 is SEHNR, CDR2 FQNEAQ (reference sequence). Trimming cost V 4 bases and J 2 bases, with 14 bases left between them. CDR3 residues: CASSSPSGPQETQYF. The CDR3 nucleotides are TGTGCCAGCAGCTCCCCCAGCGGGCCTCAAGAGACCCAGTACTTC.

The chain uses TRBV6-6 and TRBJ2-7; D may be TRBD1 or TRBD2 (6 bases each). CDR3 length equals 14 residues. Germline CDR1 reads MNHNY; CDR2 reads SVGAGI (reference sequence). V lost 0 bases, J lost 6 bases, and 12 bases lay in between. CDR3 bases: TGTGCCAGCAGTTACTCCGTAGGGGGAGGCGAGCAGTACTTC. Residues: CASSYSVGGGEQYF.

This clone was found a few times. J is TRBJ1-4 and V is TRBV30; unclear D gene. Germline values: CDR1 GTSNPN, CDR2 SVGIG (reference sequence). This CDR3 region has 13 residues. The V end lost 0 bases, the J end lost 8 bases, and 10 bases lay between the germline ends. The CDR3 DNA follows: TGTGCCTGGAGTGTCCAGGTGCGAGAAAAACTGTTTTTT. This sequence encodes CAWSVQVREKLFF.

The chain is built from TRBV27 and TRBJ2-7; D unresolved. Trimming removed 3 bases at V and 5 bases at J, with 14 bases between. The germline CDR1 and CDR2 sequences are MNHEY and SMNVEV (reference sequence). The CDR3 runs 14 residues. The CDR3 spells CASSLFSPPHEQYF. The CDR3 coding sequence is TGTGCCAGCAGTTTGTTTTCTCCCCCCCACGAGCAGTACTTC.

V gene TRBV27 combines with J gene TRBJ1-5, with a weak D call TRBD1 (5 bases). Germline V gene data show CDR1 as MNHEY and CDR2 as SMNVEV (reference sequence). This CDR3 comprises 16 residues. V was cut by 1 base and J by 2 bases, with 12 bases left in between. The CDR3 region has the DNA TGTGCCAGCAGTTTATGGGGGGGAGGAGGCAATCAGCCCCAGCATTTT. Protein product: CASSLWGGGGNQPQHF.

This clone was recorded once. This sequence joins TRBV7-9 and TRBJ1-5, with TRBD1 matching 10 bases. Germline-derived CDR1 and CDR2 are SEHNR and FQNEAQ (reference sequence). This CDR3 comprises 16 residues. J gave up 0 bases and V 5 bases, and 4 bases lay outside the gene matches. This CDR3 reads CASSDGQGGSNQPQHF. For the CDR3, the DNA is TGTGCCAGCAGCGACGGACAGGGGGGTAGCAATCAGCCCCAGCATTTT. The full variable domain, in which reference TRBV7-9 and TRBJ1-5 provide the parts outside the CDR3, is DTGVSQNPRHKITKRGQNVTFRCDPISEHNRLYWYRQTLGQGPEFLTYFQNEAQLEKSRLLSDRFSAERPKGSFSTLEIQRTEQGDSAMYLCASSDGQGGSNQPQHFGDGTRLSIL.

This chain connects TRBV19 to TRBJ2-1; no firm D call. CDR1 is LNHDA and CDR2 is SQIVND in the germline V gene (reference sequence). The CDR3 is made up of 15 amino acids. Trimming cost V 3 bases and J 2 bases, with 11 bases left between them. The CDR3 loop is CASSIVKVAYNEQFF. CDR3 nucleotide sequence: TGTGCCAGTAGTATCGTAAAGGTTGCCTACAATGAGCAGTTCTTC.